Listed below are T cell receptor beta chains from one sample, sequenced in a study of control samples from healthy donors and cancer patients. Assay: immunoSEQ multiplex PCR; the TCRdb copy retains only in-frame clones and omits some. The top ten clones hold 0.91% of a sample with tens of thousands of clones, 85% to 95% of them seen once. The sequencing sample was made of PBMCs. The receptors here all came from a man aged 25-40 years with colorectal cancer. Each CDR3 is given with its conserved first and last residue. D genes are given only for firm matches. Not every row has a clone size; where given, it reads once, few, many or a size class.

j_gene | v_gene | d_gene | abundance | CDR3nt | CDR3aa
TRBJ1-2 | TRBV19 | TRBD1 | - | TGTGCCAGTAGTCCTTGGACAGGGGAGTTTCGTGGCTACACCTTC | CASSPWTGEFRGYTF
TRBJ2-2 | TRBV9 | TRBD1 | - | TGTGCCAGCAGCGCCCGGGACAGGGGGCAACCCGGGGAGCTGTTTTTT | CASSARDRGQPGELFF
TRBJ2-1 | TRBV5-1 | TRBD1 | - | TGCGCCAGCAGCTTGGAGGGGACAGGCCGTGCTAATGAGCAGTTCTTC | CASSLEGTGRANEQFF
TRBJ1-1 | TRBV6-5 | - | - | TGTGCCAGCAGTCCTAGCCTTTGGGGGTTGCCAGCTTTCTTT | CASSPSLWGLPAFF
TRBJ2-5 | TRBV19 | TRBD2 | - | TGTGCCAGTAGTAGGCTACTAGCGGGGGCTCAAGAGACCCAGTACTTC | CASSRLLAGAQETQYF
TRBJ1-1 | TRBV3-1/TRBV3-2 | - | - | TGTGCCAGCAGCCACTCTGCGGACACTGAAGCTTTCTTT | CASSHSADTEAFF
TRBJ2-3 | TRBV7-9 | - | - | TGTGCCAGCAGCCTCACGTCCAGGGGGGGGACAGATACGCAGTATTTT | CASSLTSRGGTDTQYF
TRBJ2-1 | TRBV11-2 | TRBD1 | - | TGTGCCAGCAGCTCAGGGGGCAATGAGCAGTTCTTC | CASSSGGNEQFF
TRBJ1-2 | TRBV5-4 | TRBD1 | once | TGTGCCAGCAGTTTTGGCCCGGACAGGGGGACCCTAGGCTACACCTTC | CASSFGPDRGTLGYTF
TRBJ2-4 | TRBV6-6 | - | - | TGTGCCAGCACCCCCGGACAGGCCAAAAACATTCAGTACTTC | CASTPGQAKNIQYF
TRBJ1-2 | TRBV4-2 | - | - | TGTGCCAGCAGCCAAACAGACGGCTATGGCTACACCTTC | CASSQTDGYGYTF
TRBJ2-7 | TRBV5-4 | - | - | TGTGCCAGCAGCTTGGCGGGGACTTACGAGCAGTACTTC | CASSLAGTYEQYF
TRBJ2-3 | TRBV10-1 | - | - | TGCGCCAGCAGTGATGGGCAGGGGAGCACAGATACGCAGTATTTT | CASSDGQGSTDTQYF
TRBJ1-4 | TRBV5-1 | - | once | TGCGCCAGCAGCTTGGTGGCGGGACTTGCAACTAATGAAAAACTGTTTTTT | CASSLVAGLATNEKLFF
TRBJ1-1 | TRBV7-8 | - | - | TGTGCCAGCAGCTTAGGACGGAACCCTGGGACTGAAGCTTTCTTT | CASSLGRNPGTEAFF
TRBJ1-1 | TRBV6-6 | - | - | TGTGCCAGCAGTATACCCAGGGTAGCGAACACTGAAGCTTTCTTT | CASSIPRVANTEAFF